The clone carrying this T cell receptor beta chain was observed many times. Its antigen is currently unknown. Use was made of around 1 million CD4+ or CD8+ T cells in sorted libraries. The source of the sample is a study of neurological immune-mediated disorders. The CDR3 extends over 16 amino acids. The V end lost 6 bases, the J end lost 0 bases, and 17 bases lay between the germline ends. The making of cDNA relied on 5'RACE with 10-nucleotide random UMIs. TCRdb independently ran MiXCR on the 5' RACE reads; one entry per CDR3 protein. The table records approximately 27,000 distinct CDR3 sequences, under 30% of them present only once. Study-level results: Expanded clones shared no CDR3 amino acid sequences across subjects, suggesting private repertoires in all groups. Multiple sclerosis was found to have the least TCR clonal expansion, below healthy controls, and HTLV-1-associated myelopathy the most.

The TCR originated in a man aged 45-65 years with HTLV-1-associated myelopathy (HAM/TSP). The chain combines TRBV12-3 or TRBV12-4 with TRBJ1-1; D not certain. Input material: CD4+ T cells from blood. The CDR3 loop is CASRPDFWRMNTEAFF. In nucleotides, the CDR3 is TGTGCCAGCAGGCCCGATTTTTGGCGGATGAACACTGAAGCTTTCTTT.